This T cell receptor beta chain was recorded in a study of T cells after yellow fever vaccination (dated by TCRdb to about 2019). In the study overall: The SMART-Seq v4 Ultra Low Input RNA kit was used to prepare libraries from fractions with low cell numbers. To track T-cell clones before and after primary and booster YFV17D yellow fever vaccination, bulk TCR alpha and beta repertoires were sequenced longitudinally. Two healthy male donors, one aged 18 to 30 and one aged 30 to 39 years, were included in the cohort. Blood was drawn at multiple timepoints before and after primary and secondary immunization, with bulk PBMC replicates and cell subsets isolated. The paper's findings and limits, for the study overall: After the booster, most clones that had expanded after primary vaccination were detected again (nearly 97% of CD4 and 88% of CD8), suggesting broad maintenance of memory. A small share of clonotypes occurred in both CD4 and CD8 compartments, likely arising from convergent recombination. Compared with the primary T-cell response, the secondary T-cell response was weaker but faster, peaking on day 5 rather than day 15. Because abundant contaminating clonotypes from the bulk population could be contained in FACS-sorted repertoires, computational filtering was required. Because only a couple of donors were included in the study, the extent to which the findings can be generalized is limited.

TCRdb records Illumina NovaSeq 6000 as the sequencer. Synthesis of TCR cDNA relied on 5'RACE template switching, a step that introduced a universal primer site along with unique molecular identifiers. Priming for cDNA synthesis came from both the TCR alpha and TCR beta constant segments. Two PCR steps were used to amplify libraries, with sample barcodes and sequencing adapters being added in the second step. Libraries were sequenced on Illumina HiSeq 2500 (2x100 bp) or NovaSeq (2x150 bp). In the original analysis: Demultiplexing of reads and collapsing into UMI consensus sequences were performed with MIGEC, and V(D)J alignment was carried out with MiXCR. Using edgeR on replicate PBMC samples, clonotypes were called vaccine-responding if FDR was below 0.01 and the log2 fold change was above 5 up to day 15. Each bulk clonotype received a CD4 or CD8 identity based on whether the sequenced CD4 or CD8 repertoire contained that clonotype at higher abundance. TCRdb reran the public reads through fastp at Q25 and MiXCR, keeping productive beta chains. Each CDR3 protein gets just one entry, which takes the most common genes and DNA from the rows behind it. Here the V and J calls rest on TCRdb's processing, not on the authors' analysis. The sample includes about 220,000 distinct CDR3 sequences, with approximately 3.2% observed a single time. The ten top clones hold 3.2% of the sample.

There are 14 amino acids in the CDR3, from cysteine to phenylalanine inclusive. Only CDR3 DNA remains: 42 bases, in frame from the first base. From the germline V gene, CDR1 is MDHEN and CDR2 is SYDVKM. Compared with germline, V lacks 2 bases and J lacks 3 bases; bases without a gene match: 2. What the treatment or condition label conveys for this sample: live attenuated yellow fever vaccine strain. A standard Ficoll-Paque protocol was used to isolate PBMCs from peripheral blood. Dynabeads CD4 and CD8 positive selection kits were used to isolate CD4 and CD8 T-cell fractions. TriZol was used to extract RNA from bulk PBMCs, from CD4 and CD8 fractions, and from dextramer-positive and dextramer-negative fractions. This clonotype was seen ten or more times. The antigen it recognizes is unknown. No much larger clone is present one base from it, and per-base qualities are unavailable.

This TCR derives from a man between 18 and 35 years old who received the YFV17D yellow fever vaccine. The chain employs TRBV28 and TRBJ1-2; TRBD1 agrees with 8 junctional bases. The sequences come from CD4+ T cells sorted from PBMCs, collected 10 days after the yellow fever booster vaccination. The CDR3: CASSLQGADYGYTF. Read as DNA, the sequence is TGTGCCAGCAGTTTACAGGGGGCTGACTATGGCTACACCTTC.